The 22 T cell receptor beta chains below all came from one sample that was sequenced in a study of early T cells in non-severe SARS-CoV-2 infection. One entry per CDR3 protein, called by TCRdb with MiXCR from the 5' RACE reads. The repertoire holds 50,000 to 65,000 distinct CDR3 sequences, with under 15% as singletons. Sequenced: whole blood. Receptors were obtained from an adult who was a healthcare worker with PCR-confirmed SARS-CoV-2 infection or an uninfected control (not recorded which).

This rearrangement joins TRBV11-2 to TRBJ2-7; D may correspond to TRBD1 or TRBD2 (6 bases each). Germline-derived CDR1 and CDR2 are SGHAT and FQNNGV. V lost 5 bases and J lost 2, with 16 bases in between. The CDR3 runs to 15 residues. The CDR3 is CASSPGPGATYEQYF. CDR3 nucleotide sequence: TGTGCCAGCAGCCCTGGACCGGGGGCCACCTACGAGCAGTACTTC.

This chain uses TRBV3-1 with TRBJ2-3, with D possibly being TRBD2 (6 bases). The length of the CDR3 is 16 residues. Looked up from germline, CDR1 is LGHDT and CDR2 is YNNKEL (reference sequence). V was shortened by 0 bases and J by 0 bases, with 10 bases between the two germline ends. The CDR3 bases are TGTGCCAGCAGCCAAGATGCGGGGTTTAGCACAGATACGCAGTATTTT. Translation: CASSQDAGFSTDTQYF.

This clonotype has just a few counts. The CDR3 region has the DNA TGTGCCAGCAGTTACCTTTCGGGGAACACTGAAGCTTTCTTT. This gives the protein CASSYLSGNTEAFF. The chain has TRBV6-6 and TRBJ1-1, with D uncertain. V was clipped by 2 bases and J by 1 base, with 8 bases between them. Germline assignment: CDR1 MNHNY and CDR2 SVGAGI (reference sequence). The CDR3 runs 14 residues.

This clonotype was seen more than once but under ten times. This chain connects TRBV12-3 or TRBV12-4 to TRBJ1-5; 8 bases align to TRBD1. J gave up 6 bases and V 5 bases, and 6 bases lay outside the gene matches. The CDR3 contains 14 residues. CDR3 in amino acids: CASSRRTGSQPQHF. The CDR3 DNA is TGTGCCAGCAGTCGACGGACAGGGAGTCAGCCCCAGCATTTT.

This clonotype has just a few counts. CDR3 sequence reads: CASSPGGTSTDTQYF. Written as DNA, the CDR3 is TGTGCCAGCAGCCCGGGTGGTACTAGCACAGATACGCAGTATTTT. This sequence joins TRBV5-4 and TRBJ2-3; D is unresolved. The ends were cut back, 4 bases at V and 0 bases at J, with 12 bases in the middle. Germline V gene lookup returns CDR1 SGHNT and CDR2 YYREEE (reference sequence). This CDR3 is built from 15 residues.

The V and J genes are TRBV20-1 and TRBJ2-4; D is undetermined. The germline V and J ends were trimmed by 0 bases and 0 bases, with 9 bases remaining between them. Germline values: CDR1 DFQATT, CDR2 SNEGSKA (reference sequence). The CDR3 contains 15 residues. Here the CDR3 reads CSARDAELAKNIQYF. CDR3 sequence (DNA): TGCAGTGCTAGAGATGCAGAACTAGCCAAAAACATTCAGTACTTC.

This clonotype occurred many times. The gene calls are TRBV27 and TRBJ2-6; no definite D call. In germline, CDR1 is MNHEY, CDR2 SMNVEV (reference sequence). The CDR3 is 15 amino acids. Trimming stripped 4 bases from V and 4 bases from J, with 11 bases between. The CDR3 DNA sequence: TGTGCCAGCAGTTCCCCCATGCAGGGGGCCAACGTCCTGACTTTC. This encodes CASSSPMQGANVLTF.

This rearrangement joins TRBV6-4 to TRBJ2-2; 7 nucleotides match TRBD1. Germline lookup yields CDR1 MRHNA and CDR2 SNTAGT. V trimming: 6 bases; J trimming: 2 bases; junction bases outside the gene matches: 6. The CDR3 covers 15 residues. The chain's CDR3 is CASSEQGLNTGELFF. CDR3 in DNA: TGTGCCAGCAGCGAACAGGGGCTCAACACCGGGGAGCTGTTTTTT.

In this sample, this clonotype turned up many times. The J gene is TRBJ2-7, the V gene TRBV10-3; 10 nucleotides agree with TRBD1. CDR1 is ENHRY, CDR2 SYGVKD, per germline. V was clipped by 7 bases and J by 3 bases; unmatched bases: 12. The CDR3 covers 16 residues. CDR3 in amino acids: CAITSQGDRGNYEQYF. The CDR3 DNA follows: TGTGCCATCACCAGCCAGGGGGACAGGGGCAACTACGAGCAGTACTTC.

This clonotype was recorded a few times. At one of its ends the junction is not consistent with the germline gene, which may arise from a read error. The chain carries TRBV7-9 and TRBJ1-1; maybe TRBD1 (5 bases). CDR3 length: 13 amino acids. The V gene's germline CDR1 is SEHNR and CDR2 FQNEAQ (reference sequence). CDR3 nucleotide sequence: TGTGCCAGCAGCTTAAGCAGGGACGCTGAAGTTTTCTTT. Translated: CASSLSRDAEVFF.

This clonotype was counted only a few times. V and J are TRBV12-3 or TRBV12-4 and TRBJ1-6; tentatively, D is TRBD1 (5 bases). Trimming shortened V by 2 bases and J by 7 bases, and 12 bases separated the two germline ends. The CDR3 has 15 amino acids. The CDR3 nucleotides are TGTGCCAGCAGTTTAAGTGACAGCAGAAATTCACCCCTCCACTTT. Amino acid sequence: CASSLSDSRNSPLHF.

In regard to this clonotype: A much more abundant neighbour one base away suggests this may be a read error. The CDR3 DNA sequence: TGTGCCATCAGCGTCGACCAGTACGAGCAGTACTTC. Translating it yields CAISVDQYEQYF. The J gene is TRBJ2-7, the V gene TRBV7-9; D is unresolved. Germline V lookup: CDR1 SEHNR, CDR2 FQNEAQ (reference sequence). The CDR3 sequence is 12 residues long.

With regard to this clonotype: This sequence may be a read error, since a much larger clone differs from it by one base. The chain is built from TRBV7-6 and TRBJ2-3, with TRBD2 matching 7 bases. Germline V gene data show CDR1 as SGHVS and CDR2 as FNYEAQ. The CDR3 is made up of 14 amino acids. CDR3 in amino acids: CASSVASGLSTPYF. The CDR3 DNA reads TGTGCCAGCAGCGTGGCTAGCGGCCTCAGTACGCCGTATTTT.

There are a few counts of this clonotype. The V and J genes are TRBV7-2 and TRBJ2-3; D gene unclear. V lost 4 bases, J lost 4 bases, and 6 bases lay in between. Looked up from germline, CDR1 is SGHTA and CDR2 is FQGNSA. The CDR3 totals 12 residues. CDR3 loop: CASSSWADTQYF. CDR3 bases: TGTGCCAGCAGCTCCTGGGCAGATACGCAGTATTTT.

Ten or more counts support this clonotype. The V and J genes are TRBV18 and TRBJ1-3, with 7 positions matching TRBD1. CDR3 length: 16 residues. The V and J ends lost 0 bases and 0 bases, in that order; junction bases with no gene match: 2. The germline V gene has CDR1 KGHSH and CDR2 LQKENI. The DNA for the CDR3 is TGTGCCAGCTCACCACCGGGACAGCGCTCTGGAAACACCATATATTTT. It is translated as CASSPPGQRSGNTIYF. Complete variable domain (other parts from reference TRBV18 and TRBJ1-3): NAGVMQNPRHLVRRRGQEARLRCSPMKGHSHVYWYRQLPEEGLKFMVYLQKENIIDESGMPKERFSAEFPKEGPSILRIQQVVRGDSAAYFCASSPPGQRSGNTIYFGEGSWLTVV.

This clonotype was seen at least ten times. The V and J genes are TRBV20-1 and TRBJ2-3, with 8 bases aligning to TRBD2. CDR1 DFQATT and CDR2 SNEGSKA come from the germline V gene (reference sequence). This CDR3 is 14 amino acids long. The V gene end was trimmed by 5 bases and the J gene end by 6 bases; junction bases not matched to a gene: 10. CDR3 coding DNA: TGCAGTGCTGAACTAGCGGATCTTTTGGATACGCAGTATTTT. It yields the protein CSAELADLLDTQYF.

The chain joins TRBV9 to TRBJ2-3; TRBD1 agrees at 7 bases. Looked up from germline, CDR1 is SGDLS and CDR2 is YYNGEE. V dropped 0 bases and J dropped 3; count of bases not matched to a gene: 7. CDR3 length: 16 amino acids. CDR3 in amino acids: CASSVGNRGGTDTQYF. The CDR3 nucleotides read TGTGCCAGCAGCGTAGGTAACAGGGGTGGGACAGATACGCAGTATTTT.

This clonotype appeared a few times. The chain is built from TRBV12-3 or TRBV12-4 and TRBJ1-2; 12 nucleotides match TRBD1. The CDR3 runs to 14 residues. J was trimmed by 6 bases and V by 1 base; bases with no gene match: 0. The CDR3 region is CASSLGDRGHGYTF. The CDR3 region has the DNA TGTGCCAGCAGTTTAGGGGACAGGGGGCATGGCTACACCTTC.

The rearrangement uses TRBV30 and TRBJ1-5; TRBD1 aligns across 7 bases. Per the germline V gene, CDR1 is GTSNPN and CDR2 is SVGIG (reference sequence). V trimming: 0 bases; J trimming: 3 bases; junction bases outside the gene matches: 5. This CDR3 has 15 residues. The CDR3 sequence is CAWSVGGRVNQPQHF. CDR3 coding DNA: TGTGCCTGGAGTGTAGGGGGCAGGGTCAATCAGCCCCAGCATTTT.

In this sample, this clonotype turned up many times. The chain joins TRBV7-8 to TRBJ1-1; a possible D gene is TRBD1 (5 bases). The CDR3 totals 14 residues. CDR1 and CDR2 (germline): SGHVS, FQNEAQ. The V end lost 3 bases, the J end lost 4 bases, and 12 bases lay between the germline ends. CDR3 coding DNA: TGTGCCAGCAGCTTCGGACACGCGAGCACTGAAGCTTTCTTT. Amino acids: CASSFGHASTEAFF.

This clonotype was recorded a few times. The V and J genes are TRBV14 and TRBJ2-1, with D perhaps matching TRBD2 (6 bases). CDR1 is SGHDN and CDR2 is FVKESK in the germline V gene. The germline V and J ends were trimmed by 1 base and 15 bases, with 13 bases remaining between them. The CDR3 loop spans 12 amino acids. CDR3: CASSQGSGRSFF. In DNA form, the CDR3 reads TGTGCCAGCAGCCAAGGCTCGGGGAGGTCGTTCTTC.

This clonotype was seen many times. The genes are TRBV20-1 and TRBJ1-1; 9 bases line up with TRBD1. The CDR3 has 14 amino acids. Germline CDR1 reads DFQATT; CDR2 reads SNEGSKA (reference sequence). V lost 5 bases to trimming and J lost 3 bases; unmatched junction nucleotides: 7. This chain's CDR3 is CSALETGGDTEAFF. The CDR3 nucleotides read TGCAGTGCTCTAGAGACAGGGGGGGACACTGAAGCTTTCTTT.